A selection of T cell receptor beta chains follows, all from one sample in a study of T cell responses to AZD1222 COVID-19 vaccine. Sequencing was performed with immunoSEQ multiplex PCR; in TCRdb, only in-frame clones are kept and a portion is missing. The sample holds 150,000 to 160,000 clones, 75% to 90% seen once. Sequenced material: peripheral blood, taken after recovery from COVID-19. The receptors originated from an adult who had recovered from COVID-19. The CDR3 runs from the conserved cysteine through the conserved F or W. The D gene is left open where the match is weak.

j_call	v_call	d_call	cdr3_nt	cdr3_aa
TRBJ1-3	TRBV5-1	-	TGCGCCAGCAGCTTATATCCCCAGAGCTCTGGAAACACCATATATTTT	CASSLYPQSSGNTIYF
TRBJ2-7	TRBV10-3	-	TGTGCCATCAGTGACCCCACAATCCGGAACGAGCAGTACTTC	CAISDPTIRNEQYF
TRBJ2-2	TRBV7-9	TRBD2	TGTGCCAGCAGGATACGGGAGGGAAAGCACACCGGGGAGCTGTTTTTT	CASRIREGKHTGELFF
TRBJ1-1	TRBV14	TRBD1	TGTGCCAGCAGCCAAGATGGGGACAGGTGGGTTAACACTGAAGCTTTCTTT	CASSQDGDRWVNTEAFF
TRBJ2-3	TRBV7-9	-	TGTGCCAGCAGCGCAATCCTTCTCGGTAGCACAGATACGCAGTATTTT	CASSAILLGSTDTQYF
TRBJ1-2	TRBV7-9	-	TGTGCCAGCAGCTCGAGAGTGAGGCATGGCTACACCTTC	CASSSRVRHGYTF
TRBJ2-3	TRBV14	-	TGTGCCAGCAGCCAAGTGGAAGGAGGATGGGGGACAGATACGCAGTATTTT	CASSQVEGGWGTDTQYF
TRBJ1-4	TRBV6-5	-	TGTGCCAGCAGGGCCGGGACAACAGATGAAAAACTGTTTTTT	CASRAGTTDEKLFF
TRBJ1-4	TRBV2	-	TGTGCCAGCACCATAGCCGGGTCTACTAATGAAAAACTGTTTTTT	CASTIAGSTNEKLFF
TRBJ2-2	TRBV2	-	TGTGCCAGCAGTGAAGCCCCCTTAGAGGGGGAGCTGTTTTTT	CASSEAPLEGELFF
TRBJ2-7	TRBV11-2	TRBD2	TGTGCCAGCAGCTGGGGGACTAGCGGCTACGAGCAGTACTTC	CASSWGTSGYEQYF
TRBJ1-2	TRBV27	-	TGTGCCAGCAGTCCCTATGGGACAAGACCGGGGTCCGGAGGTGGCTACACCTTC	CASSPYGTRPGSGGGYTF
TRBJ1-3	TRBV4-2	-	TGTGCCAGCAGCCAAGACCCTAGAAACACCATATATTTT	CASSQDPRNTIYF
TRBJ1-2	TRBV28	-	TGTGCCAGCAGCCCCGGGGGCAATACGAACTATGGCTACACCTTC	CASSPGGNTNYGYTF